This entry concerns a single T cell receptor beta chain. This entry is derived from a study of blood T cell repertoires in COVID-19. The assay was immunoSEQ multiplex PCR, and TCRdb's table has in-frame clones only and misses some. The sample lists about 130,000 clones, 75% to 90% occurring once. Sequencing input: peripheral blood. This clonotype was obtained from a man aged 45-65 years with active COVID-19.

The CDR3 protein is CASRESGSGASSSYNEQFF. The CDR3 nucleotides read TGTGCCAGTAGGGAAAGTGGTAGCGGGGCCTCGAGCTCCTACAATGAGCAGTTCTTC. This chain links TRBV19 with TRBJ2-1, with 8 bases aligning to TRBD2. Germline V gives CDR1 LNHDA, CDR2 SQIVND (reference sequence). CDR3 length: 19 amino acids. J gave up 0 bases and V 6 bases, and 16 bases lay outside the gene matches.